The clone carrying this TCR beta chain came up once. Its matching antigen is unknown. Expansion with viral peptide pools was applied to antigen-specific CD4+ T cells by the ViraFEST assay prior to sequencing. A roughly ten-day culture period preceded the isolation of CD4+ T cells. Vaccinees lacked prior SARS-CoV-2 infection and tested negative for nucleocapsid antibodies. On day 3 and again on day 7, half the medium was replaced with IL-2 medium. Libraries were prepared by immunoSEQ multiplex PCR; TCRdb keeps only in-frame clonotypes and omits some of them. Of 20,000 to 25,000 clones detected, about 72% appear once; the ten largest clones hold under 15%. The data are from a study of vaccination effects on CD4 cells after COVID-19. About the research overall: Participants got two doses of BNT162b2 or mRNA-1273 vaccine. Study findings and constraints: Clones arising from infection and from vaccination showed marked clonal contraction late after vaccination.

V was cut by 9 bases and J by 8 bases, with 13 bases left in between. The CDR3 is made up of 12 amino acids. Germline CDR1 and CDR2: SNHLY and FYNNEI. Sequencing used CD4+ T cells from PBMCs cultured with HCoV-OC43 spike peptides, obtained before COVID-19 vaccination. The sample's subset: HCoV-OC43 spike overlapping peptide pool stimulation. This clonotype was obtained from a human donor who received a COVID-19 vaccine. The gene calls are TRBV2 and TRBJ1-4; D unclear. The CDR3 here is CASVGTSEKLFF. The CDR3 region has the DNA TGTGCCAGTGTGGGTACAAGCGAAAAACTGTTTTTT.